One and the same sample provided the 27 T cell receptor beta chains below, sequenced in a study of blood T cells in healthy people across ages. A J-beta primer mix and a sample-barcoded 5' primer were used in a second PCR of roughly 7 to 12 cycles. A single record per CDR3 protein comes from TCRdb applying MiXCR to the 5' RACE reads. This repertoire shows about 670,000 distinct CDR3 sequences, approximately 52% found once; its top ten account for 13%. The sequenced material came from blood. The receptors here all came from a woman older than 75 in good health.

The chain links TRBV29-1 to TRBJ1-2; D gene uncertain. Trimming removed 6 bases from V and 1 base from J, with 15 bases in between. CDR1 and CDR2 from the germline V gene are SQVTM and ANQGSEA. CDR3 length: 14 residues. The CDR3: CSVPTGVNNYGYTF. As DNA, the CDR3 is TGCAGCGTCCCAACTGGCGTTAATAACTATGGCTACACCTTC.

This clonotype was detected once. The chain is built from TRBV7-9 and TRBJ2-5; 9 bases align to TRBD1. The CDR3 length is 14 residues. After removal of 3 bases from V and 9 bases from J, the junction contained 8 bases not matched to a gene. Germline V lookup: CDR1 SEHNR, CDR2 FQNEAQ (reference sequence). CDR3 protein: CASSFQGQGLPQYF. The CDR3 DNA reads as TGTGCCAGCAGCTTTCAGGGACAGGGTTTACCCCAGTACTTC.

There are a few counts of this clonotype. The genes are TRBV7-9 and TRBJ2-3, with 7 bases that match TRBD1. Germline assignment: CDR1 SEHNR and CDR2 FQNEAQ (reference sequence). This CDR3 is built from 17 residues. Germline trimming cut 5 bases from V and 0 bases from J; bases unmatched to any gene: 11. The CDR3 DNA reads as TGTGCCAGCAGCCGTCTCGGGACAGAAATTAGCACAGATACGCAGTATTTT. Amino acid sequence: CASSRLGTEISTDTQYF.

This clonotype has only one observation. A much larger clone is a single base away; this may be a read error. The chain recombines TRBV6-6 with TRBJ1-1; maybe TRBD1 (5 bases). CDR1 and CDR2 from the germline V gene are MNHNY and SVGAGI (reference sequence). This CDR3 is built from 15 residues. Trimming stripped 5 bases from V and 3 bases from J, with 16 bases between. The CDR3 sequence is CASSPRGQGDTEAFF. The CDR3 DNA sequence: TGTGCCAGCAGTCCGCGGGGCCAGGGTGACACTGAAGCTTTCTTT.

The rearrangement uses TRBV29-1 and TRBJ2-7, with D perhaps TRBD1 (5 bases). CDR1 is SQVTM and CDR2 is ANQGSEA in the germline V gene. V lost 6 bases, J lost 1 base, and 10 bases lay in between. This CDR3 spans 12 amino acids. CDR3 sequence reads: CSVSQGSYEQYF. The DNA of the CDR3 is TGCAGCGTGTCGCAGGGTTCCTACGAGCAGTACTTC.

Ten or more counts support this clonotype. J is TRBJ2-3 and V is TRBV5-1; TRBD1 or TRBD2 may be the D gene (5 bases each). In germline, CDR1 is SGHRS, CDR2 YFSETQ. The CDR3 sequence is 12 residues long. The V end lost 6 bases, the J end lost 8 bases, and 13 bases lay between the germline ends. The CDR3 here is CASTRDPPTQYF. The CDR3, as DNA: TGCGCCAGCACTAGGGACCCCCCTACGCAGTATTTT.

This clonotype appeared once. This may be a read error, as it is one base from a much larger clone. Given the absence of the conserved phenylalanine or tryptophan at the CDR3 end, a read error is likely. V gene TRBV20-1 combines with J gene TRBJ2-5; the match to TRBD2 covers 13 bases. Germline trimming cut 5 bases from V and 11 bases from J; bases unmatched to any gene: 11. Germline assignment: CDR1 DFQATT and CDR2 SNEGSKA (reference sequence). This CDR3 has 14 amino acids. The chain's CDR3 is CSAGRTSGGWEQYS. CDR3 DNA: TGCAGTGCTGGAAGGACTAGCGGGGGTTGGGAGCAGTACTCC.

This clonotype was observed at least ten times. V is TRBV9 and J is TRBJ1-6; D perhaps matches TRBD1 (6 bases). V was cut by 7 bases and J by 10 bases, with 21 bases left in between. The CDR3 spans 15 residues. CDR1 is SGDLS, CDR2 YYNGEE, per germline. The CDR3 loop reads CASSSVGGSGSPLHF. The CDR3, as DNA: TGTGCCAGCTCATCAGTGGGGGGCTCGGGCTCACCCCTCCACTTT. The full variable domain, rest sourced from reference TRBV9 and TRBJ1-6, is DSGVTQTPKHLITATGQRVTLRCSPRSGDLSVYWYQQSLDQGLQFLIQYYNGEERAKGNILERFSAQQFPDLHSELNLSSLELGDSALYFCASSSVGGSGSPLHFGNGTRLTVT.

This chain connects TRBV19 to TRBJ1-1; D is possibly TRBD1 (5 bases). Germline V gene sequence: CDR1 LNHDA, CDR2 SQIVND (reference sequence). The CDR3 runs 15 residues. V gave up 4 bases and J gave up 0 bases, with 12 bases separating them. CDR3 in DNA: TGTGCCAGTAGTAACCGGGGGTACTTGAACACTGAAGCTTTCTTT. Translation: CASSNRGYLNTEAFF.

The chain combines TRBV20-1 with TRBJ1-2; D is unresolved. This CDR3 contains 14 residues. Germline lookup yields CDR1 DFQATT and CDR2 SNEGSKA (reference sequence). Trimming shortened V by 0 bases and J by 5 bases, and 13 bases separated the two germline ends. The CDR3 DNA reads TGCAGTGCTAGAGATCAGCAGGTCTGGTATGGCTACACCTTC. Encoded protein: CSARDQQVWYGYTF.

V and J are TRBV20-1 and TRBJ2-3; D possibly corresponds to TRBD2 (6 bases). Per germline, CDR1 DFQATT and CDR2 SNEGSKA (reference sequence). V lost 3 bases and J 4 bases, leaving 14 bases between the germline ends. This CDR3 spans 14 amino acids. The CDR3 spells CSARDPLAADTQYF. The CDR3 DNA sequence: TGCAGTGCTAGGGACCCACTAGCCGCAGATACGCAGTATTTT.

The chain employs TRBV20-1 and TRBJ2-2, with 14 nucleotides matching TRBD2. V lost 3 bases to trimming and J lost 0 bases; unmatched junction nucleotides: 3. Germline CDR1 is DFQATT and CDR2 is SNEGSKA (reference sequence). The length of the CDR3 is 17 residues. Written as DNA, the CDR3 is TGCAGTGCTAGGTCGGGACTAGCGGGAGCGAACACCGGGGAGCTGTTTTTT. It translates to CSARSGLAGANTGELFF.

This clonotype has only one observation. This could be a read error, since a much larger clone is one nucleotide away. The gene calls are TRBV9 and TRBJ2-7; 7 bases map to TRBD2. Germline CDR1 and CDR2: SGDLS and YYNGEE. This CDR3 is 15 amino acids long. V was clipped by 1 base and J by 2 bases; unmatched bases: 6. CDR3 in amino acids: CASSVWPSGTYEQYF. The CDR3 coding sequence is TGTGCCAGCAGCGTATGGCCTAGCGGTACCTACGAGCAGTACTTC.

The chain carries TRBV7-2 and TRBJ1-1, with D possibly TRBD1 on 5 matching bases. Trimming cost V 2 bases and J 4 bases, with 11 bases left between them. CDR3 length: 14 residues. CDR1 is SGHTA, CDR2 FQGNSA, per germline. This chain's CDR3 is CASSLSQGSTEAFF. The CDR3 DNA reads TGTGCCAGCAGCTTATCTCAGGGTAGCACTGAAGCTTTCTTT.

This clonotype showed up just once. This may stem from a read error, because a much larger clone lies one nucleotide away. This sequence joins TRBV6-4 and TRBJ2-1; the D call may be TRBD1 or TRBD2 (6 bases each). The CDR3 consists of 15 residues. CDR1 is MRHNA, CDR2 SNTAGT, per germline. DNA of the CDR3: TGTGCCAGCTCCCCCCCGGGGGCCTCCTGCAATGAGCAGTTCTTC. It translates to CASSPPGASCNEQFF.

This chain uses TRBV4-2 with TRBJ2-2; perhaps D is TRBD1 or TRBD2 (7 bases each). Trimming took off 4 bases at V and 2 bases at J, with 20 bases between the two ends. Germline lookup yields CDR1 LGHNA and CDR2 YNFKEQ. This CDR3 comprises 18 residues. CDR3 nucleotide sequence: TGTGCCAGCAGCCGAAAAGGGGAGGGGGCGATTAACACCGGGGAGCTGTTTTTT. Its protein is CASSRKGEGAINTGELFF.

This clonotype has at least ten counts. The chain is built from TRBV5-6 and TRBJ2-3, with 8 bases aligning to TRBD2. The CDR3 is 14 residues long. With 1 base clipped from V and 8 bases from J, the junction kept 6 bases outside the gene matches. Germline CDR1 reads SGHDT; CDR2 reads YYEEEE. The CDR3 DNA sequence: TGTGCCAGCAGCTTGAAAACTAGCGGAACTACGCAGTATTTT. This sequence encodes CASSLKTSGTTQYF.

This clonotype was seen many times. The V and J genes are TRBV19 and TRBJ2-7; 8 bases are a match to TRBD2. The V gene end was trimmed by 4 bases and the J gene end by 4 bases; junction bases not matched to a gene: 12. The germline gives CDR1 LNHDA, CDR2 SQIVND (reference sequence). The CDR3 extends over 16 amino acids. The CDR3 nucleotides read TGTGCCAGTAGTACCCCATTACGGGGGGGATATTACGAGCAGTACTTC. Residues: CASSTPLRGGYYEQYF.

The rearrangement joins TRBV7-9 to TRBJ2-3, with D possibly being TRBD1 (6 bases). Germline-derived CDR1 and CDR2 are SEHNR and FQNEAQ (reference sequence). V was shortened by 5 bases and J by 4 bases, with 13 bases between the two germline ends. The CDR3 is 14 residues long. In nucleotides, the CDR3 is TGTGCCAGCAGCCCCGGACAGCTCTCAGATACGCAGTATTTT. This translates into CASSPGQLSDTQYF.

This clonotype occurred many times. This chain connects TRBV7-6 to TRBJ2-7, with TRBD2 matching over 7 bases. CDR3 length: 13 residues. V was clipped by 6 bases and J by 2 bases; unmatched bases: 4. Looked up from germline, CDR1 is SGHVS and CDR2 is FNYEAQ. In DNA form, the CDR3 reads TGTGCCAGCAGTTCTAGCGGAACCTACGAGCAGTACTTC. It translates to CASSSSGTYEQYF.

The rearrangement links TRBV7-8 to TRBJ2-7; 8 bases agree with TRBD1. Germline V CDR1 and CDR2: SGHVS, FQNEAQ. The CDR3 length is 17 residues. J gave up 5 bases and V 0 bases, and 12 bases lay outside the gene matches. The chain's CDR3 is CASSLAEGGQGVHEQYF. The DNA for the CDR3 is TGTGCCAGCAGCTTAGCGGAAGGAGGACAGGGAGTCCACGAGCAGTACTTC. Supplemented by reference TRBV7-8 and TRBJ2-7, the full variable domain reads GAGVSQSPRYKVAKRGQDVALRCDPISGHVSLFWYQQALGQGPEFLTYFQNEAQLDKSGLPSDRFFAERPEGSVSTLKIQRTQQEDSAVYLCASSLAEGGQGVHEQYFGPGTRLTVT.

This rearrangement joins TRBV6-1 to TRBJ2-6; D not resolved. CDR1 is MNHNS and CDR2 is SASEGT in the germline V gene. The CDR3 covers 13 residues. Trimming pared 10 bases from V and 0 bases from J, leaving 7 bases between. For the CDR3, the DNA is TGTGCCACCATTAACTCTGGGGCCAACGTCCTGACTTTC. Its translation: CATINSGANVLTF.

This clonotype was picked up many times. The CDR3 region is CASSLARLESADTQYF. CDR3 in DNA: TGCGCCAGCAGCTTGGCAAGACTAGAGAGTGCCGATACGCAGTATTTT. The chain combines TRBV5-1 with TRBJ2-3, with a tentative D call TRBD2 (6 bases). The CDR3 sequence is 16 residues long. V lost 0 bases and J 6 bases, leaving 17 bases between the germline ends. Germline V gives CDR1 SGHRS, CDR2 YFSETQ.

The chain joins TRBV29-1 to TRBJ2-5; no reliable D call. Trimming pared 6 bases from V and 5 bases from J, leaving 13 bases between. Germline loops: CDR1 SQVTM, CDR2 ANQGSEA. The CDR3 runs to 12 residues. The CDR3 reads CSVPGRWETQYF. DNA of the CDR3: TGCAGCGTCCCCGGGCGGTGGGAGACCCAGTACTTC. Supplemented by reference TRBV29-1 and TRBJ2-5, the full variable domain reads SAVISQKPSRDICQRGTSLTIQCQVDSQVTMMFWYRQQPGQSLTLIATANQGSEATYESGFVIDKFPISRPNLTFSTLTVSNMSPEDSSIYLCSVPGRWETQYFGPGTRLLVL.

The rearrangement joins TRBV5-1 to TRBJ1-3; unclear D gene. V gave up 1 base and J gave up 1 base, with 6 bases separating them. The CDR3 spans 14 residues. CDR1 SGHRS and CDR2 YFSETQ come from the germline V gene. CDR3 in amino acids: CASSLSGSGNTIYF. As DNA, the CDR3 is TGCGCCAGCAGCTTGTCCGGGTCTGGAAACACCATATATTTT.

The CDR3 spells CASSEGDGSEAFF. CDR3 nucleotides: TGTGCCAGCAGTGAGGGGGATGGGTCTGAAGCTTTCTTT. This chain links TRBV25-1 with TRBJ1-1; perhaps TRBD1 as D (5 bases). The CDR3 totals 13 residues. V shed 3 bases and J shed 6 bases, with 11 bases lying between them. Germline assignment: CDR1 MGHDK and CDR2 SYGVNS. Drawing the rest from reference TRBV25-1 and TRBJ1-1, the complete variable domain is EADIYQTPRYLVIGTGKKITLECSQTMGHDKMYWYQQDPGMELHLIHYSYGVNSTEKGDLSSESTVSRIRTEHFPLTLESARPSHTSQYLCASSEGDGSEAFFGQGTRLTVV.

Ten or more counts support this clonotype. CDR3 sequence (DNA): TGCAGTATCACTAGAACAGATACGCAGTATTTT. Protein product: CSITRTDTQYF. The rearrangement joins TRBV20-1 to TRBJ2-3; weak D call: TRBD2 (5 bases). Trimming shortened V by 8 bases and J by 3 bases, and 9 bases separated the two germline ends. From germline, CDR1 is DFQATT and CDR2 SNEGSKA (reference sequence). The CDR3 has 11 residues.